Presented here are 17 T cell receptor beta chains from one specimen sequenced in a study of siplizumab effects on memory and regulatory T cells. Produced via immunoSEQ multiplex PCR; TCRdb's table is partial and in-frame only. The sample has 70,000 to 90,000 clones; 93% are singletons. The specimen sequenced was CD8+ T cells sorted from blood. Receptors originate from a human donor in good health.

The J gene is TRBJ2-2, the V gene TRBV21-1; the table's D call TRBD2 went unverified against the DNA. TRBV21-1 has pseudogene status. This CDR3 contains 17 residues. The CDR3 loop reads CASSKSRGPPNTGELFF. Written as DNA, the CDR3 is TGTGCCAGCAGCAAATCGCGGGGGCCCCCGAACACCGGGGAGCTGTTTTTT.

The gene calls are TRBV6-6 and TRBJ1-5; 7 bases map to TRBD1. Germline CDR1 MNHNY, CDR2 SVGAGI (reference sequence). Losses at the gene ends were 6 bases for V and 4 bases for J; bases not matched to a gene: 3. The CDR3 length is 13 residues. The CDR3: CASSSGGNQPQHF. The CDR3 nucleotides read TGTGCCAGCAGCTCAGGGGGGAATCAGCCCCAGCATTTT.

The chain is built from TRBV27 and TRBJ2-7; 8 bases align to TRBD2. Germline V lookup: CDR1 MNHEY, CDR2 SMNVEV (reference sequence). CDR3 length: 14 amino acids. V lost 2 bases and J lost 5; bases outside the gene matches: 5. The CDR3 sequence is CASSLAGGANEQYF. CDR3 DNA sequence: TGTGCCAGCAGTTTAGCCGGGGGGGCCAACGAGCAGTACTTC.

The J gene is TRBJ1-1, the V gene TRBV11-3; no clear D gene. V lost 8 bases and J 0 bases, leaving 10 bases between the germline ends. CDR1 and CDR2 from the germline V gene are SGHNT and YENEEA. The CDR3 covers 13 residues. CDR3 residues: CASSWGMNTEAFF. CDR3 bases: TGTGCCAGCTCGTGGGGTATGAACACTGAAGCTTTCTTT. The variable domain in full, with the rest retrieved from reference TRBV11-3 and TRBJ1-1, is EAGVVQSPRYKIIEKKQPVAFWCNPISGHNTLYWYLQNLGQGPELLIRYENEEAVDDSQLPKDRFSAERLKGVDSTLKIQPAELGDSAVYLCASSWGMNTEAFFGQGTRLTVV.

The chain combines TRBV5-1 with TRBJ1-1, with D possibly being TRBD1 (5 bases). The CDR3 covers 13 residues. The germline V and J ends were trimmed by 4 bases and 0 bases, with 7 bases remaining between them. The germline CDR1 and CDR2 sequences are SGHRS and YFSETQ. In DNA form, the CDR3 reads TGCGCCAGCAGCGGGGGGATGAACACTGAAGCTTTCTTT. Protein sequence: CASSGGMNTEAFF.

This sequence joins TRBV6-1 and TRBJ1-2, with D unresolved. This CDR3 spans 12 amino acids. Trimming stripped 2 bases from V and 8 bases from J, with 9 bases between. The germline gives CDR1 MNHNS, CDR2 SASEGT. The CDR3 region has the DNA TGTGCCAGCAGTGAAAATACGGTCGGCTACACCTTC. Translation: CASSENTVGYTF.

The chain employs TRBV11-3 and TRBJ2-3; D uncertain. The CDR3 has 13 amino acids. Germline loops: CDR1 SGHNT, CDR2 YENEEA. The V end was cut by 5 bases, the J end by 2 bases, with 8 bases between. The CDR3 loop is CASSVEVTDTQYF. CDR3 in DNA: TGTGCCAGCAGCGTGGAAGTCACAGATACGCAGTATTTT.

V gene TRBV7-2 combines with J gene TRBJ1-1, with a weak D call TRBD1 (5 bases). This CDR3 is built from 13 residues. The germline V gene encodes CDR1 SGHTA and CDR2 FQGNSA. Trimming left V 6 bases short and J 6 bases short, with 14 bases between. CDR3 in DNA: TGTGCCAGCAGAAACCTGGGGGAGGCTGAAGCTTTCTTT. Translation gives CASRNLGEAEAFF.

CDR3 nucleotides: TGTGCCAGCAGCTTATCGATAGGGACAGCCCCCTACGAGCAGTACTTC. As protein: CASSLSIGTAPYEQYF. The V call is TRBV7-9, the J call TRBJ2-7, with 7 bases lining up with TRBD1. The trim removed 2 bases at V and 2 bases at J, leaving 9 bases unmatched. The V gene's germline CDR1 is SEHNR and CDR2 FQNEAQ (reference sequence). CDR3 length: 16 residues.

This clone was seen once. The chain couples TRBV6-5 to TRBJ2-7; 7 bases are shared with TRBD2. This CDR3 region has 15 residues. Germline loops: CDR1 MNHEY, CDR2 SVGAGI. V lost 2 bases to trimming and J lost 3 bases; unmatched junction nucleotides: 7. The CDR3 bases are TGTGCCAGCAGTTACCCGTCGGCGGGGGTCTACGAGCAGTACTTC. Residues: CASSYPSAGVYEQYF.

This chain links TRBV6-5 with TRBJ1-2; no definite D call. Germline CDR1 reads MNHEY; CDR2 reads SVGAGI. CDR3 length: 13 amino acids. The V gene lost 3 bases and the J gene lost 0 bases, with 5 bases spanning the gap. CDR3 nucleotides: TGTGCCAGCAGTTATCACGCTAACTATGGCTACACCTTC. This codes for CASSYHANYGYTF.

The chain's CDR3 is CASSYGQGTSGAFF. The CDR3 coding sequence is TGTGCCAGCAGTTACGGTCAGGGAACCTCTGGAGCTTTCTTT. This chain links TRBV6-5 with TRBJ1-1; possible D gene TRBD1, 5 bases. CDR1 and CDR2 from the germline V gene are MNHEY and SVGAGI. V was pared by 2 bases and J by 10 bases, with 17 bases between. This CDR3 is built from 14 residues.

Written as DNA, the CDR3 is TGTGCCTTGGAGGCCGGCACTGAAGCTTTCTTT. Its protein product is CALEAGTEAFF. The rearrangement joins TRBV30 to TRBJ1-1; the D is unclear. The germline V and J ends were trimmed by 7 bases and 4 bases, with 10 bases remaining between them. The CDR3 sequence is 11 residues long. Looked up from germline, CDR1 is GTSNPN and CDR2 is SVGIG (reference sequence).

The CDR3 region is CASSPDSTASNQPQHF. The CDR3 DNA follows: TGTGCCAGCAGTCCGGACAGCACAGCTAGCAATCAGCCCCAGCATTTT. This chain links TRBV27 with TRBJ1-5; perhaps TRBD1 as D (6 bases). V lost 5 bases to trimming and J lost 0 bases, with 14 bases between them. The CDR3 covers 16 residues. The germline CDR1 and CDR2 sequences are MNHEY and SMNVEV (reference sequence).

V gene TRBV4-1 combines with J gene TRBJ2-7; 11 bases are a match to TRBD1. The length of the CDR3 is 14 residues. Germline CDR1 MGHRA, CDR2 YSYEKL. Trimming took 4 bases from V and 5 from J; bases not matched to a gene: 4. CDR3: CASSLGTGGNEQYF. The CDR3 DNA sequence: TGCGCCAGCAGCCTCGGGACAGGGGGGAACGAGCAGTACTTC.

This sequence joins TRBV13 and TRBJ2-3, with D unresolved. Germline V gene data show CDR1 as PRHDT and CDR2 as FYEKMQ (reference sequence). Trimming cost V 5 bases and J 3 bases, with 6 bases left between them. The CDR3 is made up of 12 amino acids. Here the CDR3 DNA reads TGTGCCAGCAGCCTGAGGACAGATACGCAGTATTTT. Its translation: CASSLRTDTQYF.

Turning to this clone: A read error may produce the germline difference seen at one junction end. The chain recombines TRBV7-9 with TRBJ2-1; 12 bases agree with TRBD2. Germline CDR1 is SEHNR and CDR2 is FQNEAQ (reference sequence). The CDR3 sequence is 13 residues long. CDR3 nucleotides: TGTGCCAGCAGCCTAGCGGGGGGGAATGAGCAGTTCTTC. This gives the protein CASSLAGGNEQFF.